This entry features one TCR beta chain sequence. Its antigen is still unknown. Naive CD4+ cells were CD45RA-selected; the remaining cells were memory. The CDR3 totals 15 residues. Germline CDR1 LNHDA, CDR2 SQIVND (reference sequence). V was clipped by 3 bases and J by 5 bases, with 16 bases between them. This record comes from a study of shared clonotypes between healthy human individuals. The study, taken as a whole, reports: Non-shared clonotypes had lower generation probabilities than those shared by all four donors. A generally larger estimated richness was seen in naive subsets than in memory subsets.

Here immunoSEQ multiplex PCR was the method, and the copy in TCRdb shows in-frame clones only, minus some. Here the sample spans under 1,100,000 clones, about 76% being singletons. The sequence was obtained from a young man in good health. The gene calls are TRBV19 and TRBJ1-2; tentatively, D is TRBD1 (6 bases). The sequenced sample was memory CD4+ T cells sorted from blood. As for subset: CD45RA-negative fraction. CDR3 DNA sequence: TGTGCCAGTAGTATGGGGGCCCTGGTTTGGTATGGCTACACCTTC. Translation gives CASSMGALVWYGYTF.